This T cell receptor (beta chain) is drawn from a study of shared clonotypes between healthy human individuals (dated by TCRdb to 2019 to 2021). Describing the broader study: Three men and two women, aged 18 to 49 years, made up the cohort. Between about 0.8 and 9 billion PBMCs per donor were obtained by leukapheresis. To increase sequencing depth and limit assay-specific biases, TCR repertoire library preparation and sequencing were carried out by different laboratories using diverse techniques. For each donor, CD4 naive and CD4 memory were each run on three plates, CD8 naive on two plates, and CD8 memory on one plate. The study deeply sequenced blood TCR repertoires of 5 or 6 healthy adults to estimate repertoire size and the extent of clonotype sharing between individuals.

Study-level results and caveats: Larger estimated clonotype richness was generally found for naive subsets than for memory subsets. About 4.5% of naive CD4, 3.5% of naive CD8, approximately 2% of memory CD4, and about 0.4% of memory CD8 clonotypes were shared across four donors. Because the study included a small number of donors, the genetic and exposure-history diversity represented was limited. Even with the large sequencing depth, rarefaction of the sorted-subset datasets indicated that sequencing was incomplete. Compared with non-shared clonotypes, the clonotypes found in all four sorted-subset donors had higher generation probabilities. Sampling was restricted to blood, and TCR repertoires in tissues likely differ from the TCR repertoires found in blood. Pairwise subsampling led to the expectation that sequencing depth would affect the degree of clonotype sharing among donors.

Turning to this clone: No cognate antigen has been identified for it. It has no much larger one-base neighbor in the sample; base qualities were not kept. Other DNA sequences of this sample code for an identical CDR3.

A distance of 4 bases separates the germline ends of V and J, which lose 2 bases and 1 base respectively. The cysteine opens and the phenylalanine closes a CDR3 of 13 amino acids. The retained sequence is limited to the CDR3, 39 bases, with the frame set at the first base. Via the germline V gene, CDR1 is SGHTA and CDR2 FQGNSA. Donors were healthy HIV-negative adults with no recently reported acute infections or vaccinations. Only Caucasian adults living in Nashville, Tennessee, USA were represented among the donors. Magnetic negative selection was used to enrich CD4+ T cells, after which naive cells were positively selected on CD45RA and the negative fraction became the memory subset. Blood was obtained by leukapheresis, after which PBMCs were separated by Ficoll-Histopaque density gradient centrifugation and cryopreserved in liquid nitrogen vapor phase. Analytical flow cytometry was used to check the purity and quantity of every magnetically sorted T cell population. Genomic DNA was isolated from every sorted fraction and measured by UV absorbance on a Nanodrop 2000c.

Using the deep immunoSEQ assay, multiplex PCR amplified TCR CDR3 regions from genomic DNA. For each cell subset, the extracted genomic DNA was distributed evenly across all wells of several immunoSEQ 96-well plates, and each plate served as one replicate. For sorted subsets, around 200 ng genomic DNA, equal to about 30,000 T cell genomes, was loaded into each replicate PCR. Purified libraries were measured with a Qubit 3.0 fluorometer, size-checked on a Bioanalyzer 2100, and measured again with the KAPA Library Quantification kit. Every immunoSEQ 96-well plate was sequenced on a separate single-read 150-cycle Illumina NextSeq 550 flow cell. Under the source paper's analysis protocol: The immunoSEQ output contained only junctional sequences without quality scores, so filtering could not match that applied to full-length reads. Sequences were annotated with PyIR, a Python wrapper for IgBLAST v1.9, using IMGT germline references to assign V/J genes and CDR3. Reads with weak V/J assignments (E-value above 1e-6), missing CDR3, stop codons, out-of-frame junctions, or ambiguous translated residues were removed. V3J clonotypes were defined as sequences sharing the same inferred V gene, J gene, and CDR3 amino acid sequence. Percentage overlap between repertoires was computed as shared unique clonotypes divided by the size of the smaller repertoire. Richness of each repertoire was evaluated using RTK rarefaction, the Chao1 estimator, and Recon v2.1 estimates of unobserved clonotypes. OLGA was used to compute generation probabilities for all TCRbeta clonotypes that the gDNA method yielded from a few donors. TCRdb provides this immuneACCESS table in a form limited to in-frame rearrangements. Some clones are lacking; in checked studies, under half of them reflect an unresolved V gene, and why the rest are absent is not known. V, J and clone size reflect that table, while D and trimming were determined from the DNA. Across this sample there are millions of clones, with 85% to 95% seen only once. 0.11% to 0.15% of the sample lies in the top ten.

The sample consisted of naive CD4+ T cells sorted from blood. Explained via the paper, the cell subset or site label denotes: CD45RA+ positively selected. The receptor chain draws on TRBV7-2 and TRBJ2-3; no D gene call is confident. The TCR originated in a young man in good health. CDR3 reads: CASSLLGTDTQYF. The DNA sequence is given as TGTGCCAGCAGCTTATTAGGCACAGATACGCAGTATTTT.